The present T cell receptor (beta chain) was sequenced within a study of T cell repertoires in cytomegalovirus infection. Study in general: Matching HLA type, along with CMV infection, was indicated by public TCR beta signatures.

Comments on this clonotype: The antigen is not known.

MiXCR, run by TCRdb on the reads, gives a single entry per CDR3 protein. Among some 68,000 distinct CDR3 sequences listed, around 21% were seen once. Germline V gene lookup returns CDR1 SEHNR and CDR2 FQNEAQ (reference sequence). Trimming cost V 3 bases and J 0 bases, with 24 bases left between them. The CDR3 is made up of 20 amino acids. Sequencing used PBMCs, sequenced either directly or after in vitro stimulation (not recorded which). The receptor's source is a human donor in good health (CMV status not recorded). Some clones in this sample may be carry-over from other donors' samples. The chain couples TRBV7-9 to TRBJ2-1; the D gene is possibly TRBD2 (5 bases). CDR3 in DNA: TGTGCCAGCAGCTTCCCACCCCCGGTGGCTAGCATTCGCTCCTACAATGAGCAGTTCTTC. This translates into CASSFPPPVASIRSYNEQFF.